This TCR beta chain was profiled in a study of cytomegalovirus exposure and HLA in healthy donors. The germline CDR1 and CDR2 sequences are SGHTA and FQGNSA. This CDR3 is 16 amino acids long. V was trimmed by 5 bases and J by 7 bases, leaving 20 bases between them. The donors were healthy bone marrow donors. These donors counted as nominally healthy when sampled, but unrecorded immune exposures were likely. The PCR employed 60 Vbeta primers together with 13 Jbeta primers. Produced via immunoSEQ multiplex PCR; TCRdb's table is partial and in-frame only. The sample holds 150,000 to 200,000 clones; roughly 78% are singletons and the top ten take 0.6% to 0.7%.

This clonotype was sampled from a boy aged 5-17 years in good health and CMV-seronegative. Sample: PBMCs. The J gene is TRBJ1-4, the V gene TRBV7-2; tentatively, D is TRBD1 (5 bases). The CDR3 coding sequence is TGTGCCAGCAGCCCGGGGGGTTGGGGCGCGGGTGAAAAACTGTTTTTT. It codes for CASSPGGWGAGEKLFF.